Following are 27 T cell receptor beta chains from one sample sequenced in a study of blood T cell repertoires in COVID-19. Method: immunoSEQ multiplex PCR; TCRdb's copy keeps in-frame clones and lacks some. The sample lists roughly 250,000 clones; around 83% were seen once. The sequenced sample was peripheral blood. Every receptor here comes from a woman aged 80 or over with acute or convalescent COVID-19.

This chain links TRBV23-1 with TRBJ1-5; a weak D match, TRBD1 (6 bases). TRBV23-1 is recorded as an ORF, its role being uncertain. With 5 bases removed from V and 5 bases from J, the gap between germline ends came to 16 bases. The CDR3 is made up of 15 amino acids. Here the CDR3 reads CASSFPVAGDQPQHF. The CDR3 DNA sequence: TGCGCCAGCAGTTTTCCTGTGGCAGGGGATCAGCCCCAGCATTTT.

The chain joins TRBV5-1 to TRBJ2-7; 7 nucleotides align to TRBD1. The CDR3 runs 17 residues. The trim removed 0 bases at V and 0 bases at J, leaving 9 bases unmatched. The germline gives CDR1 SGHRS, CDR2 YFSETQ. In DNA, the CDR3 is TGCGCCAGCAGCTTGGCCTTAACAGGGGCGAGCTCCTACGAGCAGTACTTC. Its protein is CASSLALTGASSYEQYF.

This clone was recorded once. The V and J genes are TRBV7-8 and TRBJ1-1; D call uncertain. CDR1 is SGHVS and CDR2 is FQNEAQ in the germline V gene. This CDR3 has 13 amino acids. Deletions cut 5 bases from V and 1 base from J, with 8 bases between. CDR3 amino acids: CASSTSGNTEAFF. In DNA form, the CDR3 reads TGTGCCAGCAGCACCAGTGGGAACACTGAAGCTTTCTTT.

The V gene is TRBV5-4, the J gene TRBJ1-2, with TRBD1 as a possible D gene (6 bases). CDR1 SGHNT and CDR2 YYREEE come from the germline V gene (reference sequence). The CDR3 extends over 12 amino acids. The V end lost 4 bases, the J end lost 4 bases, and 8 bases lay between the germline ends. As DNA, the CDR3 is TGTGCCAGCAGCCAAGGGGGCTATGGCTACACCTTC. Encoded protein: CASSQGGYGYTF.

The chain is built from TRBV7-2 and TRBJ2-2, with D tentatively TRBD1 (5 bases). CDR3 length equals 14 residues. V lost 3 bases to trimming and J lost 3 bases, with 8 bases between them. Germline V gene data show CDR1 as SGHTA and CDR2 as FQGNSA. The CDR3 coding sequence is TGTGCCAGCAGCTTCGACAGATACACCGGGGAGCTGTTTTTT. This encodes CASSFDRYTGELFF.

The V gene is TRBV19, the J gene TRBJ1-2; no firm D call. Germline values: CDR1 LNHDA, CDR2 SQIVND (reference sequence). The CDR3 covers 11 residues. Between the trimmed V and J ends, which lost 3 bases and 4 bases, there was a span of 3 bases. Here the CDR3 reads CASSIFYGYTF. CDR3 nucleotide sequence: TGTGCCAGTAGTATCTTCTATGGCTACACCTTC.

This chain joins TRBV12-3 or TRBV12-4 and TRBJ1-3; no reliable D call. Trimming pared 1 base from V and 9 bases from J, leaving 10 bases between. The CDR3 is 13 amino acids. The CDR3 nucleotides are TGTGCCAGCAGTTTAGGTCCGGGGTCCACCATATATTTT. Translating gives CASSLGPGSTIYF.

The V gene is TRBV6-5, the J gene TRBJ1-1, with 7 bases aligning to TRBD1. Germline V CDR1 and CDR2: MNHEY, SVGAGI. V shed 6 bases, J shed 1 base, and the junction held 5 bases outside the gene matches. This CDR3 is 14 amino acids long. The CDR3 nucleotides read TGTGCCAGCAGCCGGGGACAGTCGAACACTGAAGCTTTCTTT. This translates into CASSRGQSNTEAFF.

The chain combines TRBV5-1 with TRBJ2-1; D gene unclear. Germline V gene lookup returns CDR1 SGHRS and CDR2 YFSETQ. Trimming took off 2 bases at V and 0 bases at J, with 9 bases between the two ends. This CDR3 has 15 residues. The CDR3 nucleotides are TGCGCCAGCAGCTTTGACTCAAACTCCTACAATGAGCAGTTCTTC. Amino acids: CASSFDSNSYNEQFF.

V and J are TRBV29-1 and TRBJ1-1; 7 bases map to TRBD1. J lost 4 bases, V lost 3 bases, and 2 bases had no gene match. The CDR3 contains 12 residues. Germline lookup yields CDR1 SQVTM and CDR2 ANQGSEA. CDR3 DNA: TGCAGCGTTGACGACAGGGCCACTGAAGCTTTCTTT. Residues: CSVDDRATEAFF.

The table lists this clone with a few counts. The chain has TRBV5-1 and TRBJ1-6; no definite D call. The length of the CDR3 is 13 residues. V was trimmed by 4 bases and J by 8 bases, leaving 10 bases between them. CDR1 SGHRS and CDR2 YFSETQ come from the germline V gene. CDR3 nucleotides: TGCGCCAGCAGCCCCGGGTGGGATTCACCCCTCCACTTT. This codes for CASSPGWDSPLHF.

The CDR3 DNA reads TGTGCCAGCAGCTTAGCCCGGGACACCGAGGGGTTTAGCAATCAGCCCCAGCATTTT. Its protein product is CASSLARDTEGFSNQPQHF. The chain is built from TRBV7-9 and TRBJ1-5; the D gene is possibly TRBD1 (6 bases). Trimming pared 0 bases from V and 0 bases from J, leaving 18 bases between. CDR1 is SEHNR, CDR2 FQNEAQ, per germline (reference sequence). The CDR3 has 19 amino acids.

The V and J genes are TRBV6-6 and TRBJ1-1, with 8 positions matching TRBD1. Germline values: CDR1 MNHNY, CDR2 SVGAGI (reference sequence). Unmatched junction bases numbered 11, after V lost 5 bases and J lost 3 bases. The CDR3 contains 16 residues. CDR3 amino acids: CASSLGQGLEDTEAFF. The CDR3 DNA sequence: TGTGCCAGCAGTCTCGGACAGGGCCTGGAGGACACTGAAGCTTTCTTT.

This sequence joins TRBV7-9 and TRBJ1-1; tentatively, D is TRBD1 (6 bases). CDR1 is SEHNR, CDR2 FQNEAQ, per germline (reference sequence). With 3 bases removed from V and 1 base from J, the gap between germline ends came to 15 bases. The CDR3 totals 16 residues. The chain's CDR3 is CASSFLRGTSNTEAFF. CDR3 coding DNA: TGTGCCAGCAGCTTTCTTAGGGGGACATCGAACACTGAAGCTTTCTTT.

The sample holds one count of this clone. V and J are TRBV18 and TRBJ2-5, with D maybe TRBD1 (6 bases). Between the trimmed V and J ends, which lost 5 bases and 4 bases, there was a span of 11 bases. The CDR3 runs to 13 residues. The V gene's germline CDR1 is KGHSH and CDR2 LQKENI. CDR3 DNA: TGTGCCAGCTCAAACAGGGTGGGAGAGACCCAGTACTTC. Translated, it gives CASSNRVGETQYF.

The chain joins TRBV3-1 (or the pseudogene TRBV3-2) to TRBJ2-3; a weak D match, TRBD2 (6 bases). This CDR3 contains 16 residues. V gave up 1 base and J gave up 2 bases, with 13 bases separating them. Germline values: CDR1 LGHDT, CDR2 YNNKEL (reference sequence). CDR3 sequence reads: CASSQGAGGTTDTQYF. The DNA of the CDR3 is TGTGCCAGCAGCCAAGGGGCCGGCGGGACCACAGATACGCAGTATTTT.

The V and J genes are TRBV9 and TRBJ2-3; 9 bases fit TRBD2. Germline CDR1 is SGDLS and CDR2 is YYNGEE. The trim removed 0 bases at V and 1 base at J, leaving 6 bases unmatched. CDR3 length equals 17 residues. For the CDR3, the DNA is TGTGCCAGCAGCGTAGGGGCGGGGGGGCCAGGCACAGATACGCAGTATTTT. Amino acid sequence: CASSVGAGGPGTDTQYF.

The chain recombines TRBV28 with TRBJ2-7; 11 positions match TRBD2. Trimming removed 5 bases from V and 5 bases from J; junction bases left unmatched: 11. Germline assignment: CDR1 MDHEN and CDR2 SYDVKM. The CDR3 is made up of 16 amino acids. CDR3: CASSPGPSTSGDEQYF. Written as DNA, the CDR3 is TGTGCCAGCAGTCCTGGCCCTTCGACTAGCGGGGACGAGCAGTACTTC.

V gene TRBV19 combines with J gene TRBJ1-1; D is unresolved. The germline V gene has CDR1 LNHDA and CDR2 SQIVND (reference sequence). This CDR3 contains 14 residues. V lost 4 bases, J lost 4 bases, and 13 bases lay in between. In DNA form, the CDR3 reads TGTGCCAGTAGTACCCACAGATTTCTCACTGAAGCTTTCTTT. It yields the protein CASSTHRFLTEAFF.

The chain links TRBV2 to TRBJ2-2; 8 positions match TRBD1. Per the germline V gene, CDR1 is SNHLY and CDR2 is FYNNEI. V dropped 5 bases and J dropped 4; count of bases not matched to a gene: 6. This CDR3 comprises 15 residues. The CDR3 DNA sequence: TGTGCCAGCAGTTATGGACAGGGAGGCACCGGGGAGCTGTTTTTT. It is translated as CASSYGQGGTGELFF. Drawing the rest from reference TRBV2 and TRBJ2-2, the complete variable domain is EPEVTQTPSHQVTQMGQEVILRCVPISNHLYFYWYRQILGQKVEFLVSFYNNEISEKSEIFDDQFSVERPDGSNFTLKIRSTKLEDSAMYFCASSYGQGGTGELFFGEGSRLTVL.

In its sample, this clone was seen once. The gene calls are TRBV27 and TRBJ2-7; TRBD2 is a possible D gene (7 bases). The CDR3 runs to 14 residues. The germline V gene has CDR1 MNHEY and CDR2 SMNVEV (reference sequence). Trimming removed 2 bases at V and 2 bases at J, with 10 bases between. CDR3: CASSLKGGAYEQYF. The CDR3 DNA reads TGTGCCAGCAGTTTAAAGGGGGGGGCCTACGAGCAGTACTTC.

The chain joins TRBV18 to TRBJ1-6, with D hard to call. CDR3 size: 14 residues. V dropped 2 bases and J dropped 14 bases, with 16 bases sitting between them. Germline loops: CDR1 KGHSH, CDR2 LQKENI. The CDR3 is CASSPGGSEGTLHF. CDR3 in DNA: TGTGCCAGCTCACCAGGAGGGTCAGAGGGCACCCTCCACTTT.

The chain carries TRBV25-1 and TRBJ1-6; 9 positions agree with TRBD1. The CDR3 extends over 15 amino acids. The junction had 5 bases not matched to a gene; V was cut back by 3 bases and J by 8 bases. Germline loops: CDR1 MGHDK, CDR2 SYGVNS. The CDR3 coding sequence is TGTGCCAGCAGTGACCCGGGACAGGGAGATTCACCCCTCCACTTT. This codes for CASSDPGQGDSPLHF.

In this sample, this clone turned up many times. V and J are TRBV18 and TRBJ2-7; 9 bases are a match to TRBD1. The CDR3 spans 15 residues. CDR1 and CDR2 (germline): KGHSH, LQKENI. Losses at the gene ends were 1 base for V and 6 bases for J; bases not matched to a gene: 7. CDR3 loop: CASSPLSGQGSEQYF. In DNA form, the CDR3 reads TGTGCCAGCTCACCACTTTCAGGACAGGGGAGCGAGCAGTACTTC.

The genes are TRBV2 and TRBJ1-5; D perhaps matches TRBD1 (5 bases). This CDR3 comprises 14 residues. V lost 3 bases to trimming and J lost 5 bases, with 11 bases between them. CDR1 and CDR2 (germline): SNHLY, FYNNEI. The CDR3 region is CASSETRGDQPQHF. CDR3 DNA sequence: TGTGCCAGCAGTGAGACCCGGGGGGATCAGCCCCAGCATTTT.

This chain links TRBV12-5 with TRBJ2-7; D not certain. This CDR3 contains 14 residues. V gave up 2 bases and J gave up 5 bases, with 13 bases separating them. Germline V gives CDR1 LGHNT, CDR2 FRNRAP. The CDR3 DNA is TGTGCTAGTGGTTTGTGGCAGGTCTCGGACGAGCAGTACTTC. Amino acids: CASGLWQVSDEQYF.

The V gene is TRBV7-2, the J gene TRBJ1-3; D not certain. This CDR3 has 17 residues. Per germline, CDR1 SGHTA and CDR2 FQGNSA. Trimming left V 4 bases short and J 0 bases short, with 16 bases between. The CDR3 sequence is CASSSLAPGFSGNTIYF. The CDR3 DNA reads TGTGCCAGCAGCTCTCTTGCCCCGGGGTTCTCTGGAAACACCATATATTTT.